This T cell receptor (beta chain) was sequenced during a study of beta chain features in type 1 diabetes. Expressed TCRB transcripts were sequenced because the isolated RNA had all been reverse transcribed beforehand. Some clones are missing from TCRdb's copy, which holds only in-frame ones; the method was immunoSEQ multiplex PCR. Altogether roughly 230,000 clones are present, about 9.3% being singletons, with the ten largest covering approximately 0.035%. This CDR3 is built from 15 residues. CDR1 is SGHAT and CDR2 is FQNNGV in the germline V gene. V gave up 5 bases and J gave up 6 bases; unmatched junction bases: 6. Overall study results and limits: Junctions at VDJ sites from type 1 diabetes patients had fewer insertions and more deletions. A greater similarity of naive, central memory and Treg TCRB repertoires was seen among patients than among healthy donors.

Regarding this clone: Its antigen is not identified.

The clonotype comes from a woman aged 18-29 years in good health. The chain joins TRBV11-2 to TRBJ1-6, with 8 bases aligning to TRBD1. The source material was naive CD4+ T cells from blood. The chain's CDR3 is CASSLRTGPNSPLHF. The CDR3 nucleotides read TGTGCCAGCAGCCTGCGGACAGGGCCTAATTCACCCCTCCACTTT.